This paragraph covers one T cell receptor beta chain sequence. The CDR3 spans 14 residues. CDR1 is SGHVS and CDR2 is FQNEAQ in the germline V gene. V gave up 5 bases and J gave up 3 bases, with 14 bases separating them. TCRdb's copy holds only in-frame clones and misses some; the assay was immunoSEQ multiplex PCR. The sample holds under 45,000 clones, 76% seen once. These data come from a study of blood T cell repertoires in COVID-19. The clonotype comes from an elderly man with acute or convalescent COVID-19. This chain uses TRBV7-8 with TRBJ2-7; D call uncertain. The sequencing input was peripheral blood. The CDR3 is CASSPLTSLYEQYF. As DNA, the CDR3 is TGTGCCAGCAGCCCCCTGACTTCCCTCTACGAGCAGTACTTC.